This T cell receptor (beta chain) was found in a study of shared clonotypes between healthy human individuals. Study-level background: Plates per donor: three CD4 naive, three CD4 memory, two CD8 naive, one CD8 memory. General study results and limits: The four-donor shared clonotypes exceeded non-shared clonotypes in generation probability, with non-shared ones scoring lower.

In its sample, this clone was seen many times. Its antigen is as yet unknown. The method was immunoSEQ multiplex PCR; TCRdb's version includes in-frame clones alone and lacks a portion of them. The table has approximately 700,000 clones, approximately 73% seen once; the top ten hold under 2%. This receptor was taken from a woman in her twenties or thirties in good health. The sample taken for sequencing was memory CD4+ T cells sorted from blood. Regarding subset: CD45RA-negative fraction.

CDR3: CATVKRETDTQYF. The CDR3 DNA is TGTGCCACTGTGAAGCGGGAGACAGATACGCAGTATTTT. This rearrangement joins TRBV25-1 to TRBJ2-3, with 8 bases fitting TRBD2. Germline trimming cut 10 bases from V and 3 bases from J; bases unmatched to any gene: 6. This CDR3 is 13 amino acids long. CDR1 MGHDK and CDR2 SYGVNS come from the germline V gene. Filled out from reference TRBV25-1 and TRBJ2-3, the complete variable domain reads EADIYQTPRYLVIGTGKKITLECSQTMGHDKMYWYQQDPGMELHLIHYSYGVNSTEKGDLSSESTVSRIRTEHFPLTLESARPSHTSQYLCATVKRETDTQYFGPGTRLTVL.